Following are 16 T cell receptor beta chains from one sample sequenced in a study of T cells in Graves' hyperthyroidism and ophthalmopathy. Amplification of TCR beta CDR3 regions was performed using RNA transcripts as template. First-round RT-PCR of the TCR CDR3 relied on the HTBI primer set. In TCRdb, the multiplex PCR reads were re-called with MiXCR into one record per CDR3 protein. The repertoire holds hundreds of thousands of distinct CDR3 sequences, 14% to 15% seen once, with approximately 4.3% in the top ten. The specimen sequenced was blood. These receptors originate from a middle-aged woman with Graves' ophthalmopathy.

This clonotype was observed many times. This rearrangement joins TRBV19 to TRBJ2-7; D may be TRBD2 (6 bases). CDR1 is LNHDA and CDR2 is SQIVND in the germline V gene (reference sequence). V lost 1 base, J lost 4 bases, and 11 bases lay in between. The CDR3 totals 14 residues. CDR3 nucleotides: TGTGCCAGTAGTATAGCGGGAGAGGATTACGAGCAGTACTTC. Residues: CASSIAGEDYEQYF.

This clonotype has ten or more counts. The CDR3 sequence: CASSLEGRSGGRETQYF. For the CDR3, the DNA is TGTGCCAGCAGCTTAGAAGGGCGTAGCGGAGGCCGAGAGACCCAGTACTTC. The rearrangement joins TRBV7-6 to TRBJ2-5; TRBD2 might be the D (6 bases). Germline lookup yields CDR1 SGHVS and CDR2 FNYEAQ. The CDR3 length is 17 residues. The V gene lost 1 base and the J gene lost 4 bases, with 19 bases spanning the gap.

This clonotype was detected only a few times. The V gene is TRBV18, the J gene TRBJ2-5; D is perhaps TRBD1 (6 bases). The V gene's germline CDR1 is KGHSH and CDR2 LQKENI. This CDR3 has 15 amino acids. V was clipped by 4 bases and J by 6 bases, with 18 bases between them. CDR3: CASSQPIGGWKTQYF. CDR3 bases: TGTGCCAGCTCACAACCAATAGGGGGATGGAAGACCCAGTACTTC.

This clonotype came up many times. The chain recombines TRBV11-2 with TRBJ1-2; D is ambiguous. V lost 5 bases and J lost 7, with 17 bases in between. CDR3 size: 14 residues. Germline lookup yields CDR1 SGHAT and CDR2 FQNNGV. CDR3 region: CASSAGPRRSGYTF. Here the CDR3 DNA reads TGTGCCAGCAGCGCCGGGCCCAGACGGAGTGGCTACACCTTC. The full variable domain, its missing parts supplied by reference TRBV11-2 and TRBJ1-2, is EAGVAQSPRYKIIEKRQSVAFWCNPISGHATLYWYQQILGQGPKLLIQFQNNGVVDDSQLPKDRFSAERLKGVDSTLKIQPAKLEDSAVYLCASSAGPRRSGYTFGSGTRLTVV.

Comment on this clonotype: A junction end diverges from the germline sequence, so it may reflect a read error. The chain recombines TRBV3-1 with TRBJ2-7; possibly TRBD1 for D (5 bases). The CDR3 is 15 amino acids. The germline V gene encodes CDR1 LGHDT and CDR2 YNNKEL (reference sequence). CDR3 loop: CASTQDSTLIRVQYF. In DNA, the CDR3 is TGTGCCAGCACCCAAGACTCGACGCTTATCAGGGTGCAGTACTTC.

This clonotype was recorded at least ten times. The genes are TRBV6-5 and TRBJ2-7; no clear D. V was shortened by 0 bases and J by 0 bases, with 9 bases between the two germline ends. The V gene's germline CDR1 is MNHEY and CDR2 SVGAGI. This CDR3 has 15 amino acids. CDR3 nucleotide sequence: TGTGCCAGCAGTTACTCGATGGGTAACTCCTACGAGCAGTACTTC. Translated, it gives CASSYSMGNSYEQYF.

The genes are TRBV7-9 and TRBJ2-7; TRBD2 matches 11 bases. The V segment lost 5 bases and the J segment 3 bases; nucleotides outside the gene matches: 6. Germline values: CDR1 SEHNR, CDR2 FQNEAQ (reference sequence). CDR3 length: 15 residues. CDR3 in amino acids: CASSTGLAVDYEQYF. CDR3 bases: TGTGCCAGCAGCACGGGACTAGCGGTGGACTACGAGCAGTACTTC.

This clonotype was found many times. J is TRBJ1-1 and V is TRBV10-2; 9 nucleotides match TRBD1. After removal of 9 bases from V and 5 bases from J, the junction contained 10 bases not matched to a gene. The V gene's germline CDR1 is WSHSY and CDR2 SAAADI. The CDR3 has 14 residues. CDR3 sequence (DNA): TGCGCCAGTCGGGGACAGGGAAGGGAAACTGAAGCTTTCTTT. Its translation: CASRGQGRETEAFF.

The rearrangement uses TRBV4-1 and TRBJ2-7; D might be TRBD1 or TRBD2, each matching 5 bases. This CDR3 contains 17 residues. V was shortened by 0 bases and J by 2 bases, with 17 bases between the two germline ends. Per germline, CDR1 MGHRA and CDR2 YSYEKL. CDR3: CASSQDIFGGVPYEQYF. CDR3 nucleotide sequence: TGCGCCAGCAGCCAAGATATCTTTGGGGGAGTACCCTACGAGCAGTACTTC.

This clonotype was seen more than once but under ten times. The V call is TRBV6-2 or TRBV6-3, the J call TRBJ1-2, with 7 bases aligning to TRBD1. V trimming: 0 bases; J trimming: 0 bases; junction bases outside the gene matches: 4. The CDR3 contains 16 residues. CDR1 is MNHEY and CDR2 is SVGEGT in the germline V gene. The CDR3 region is CASSYSRDSPNYGYTF. For the CDR3, the DNA is TGTGCCAGCAGTTACTCGAGGGACAGCCCTAACTATGGCTACACCTTC.

This clonotype was seen many times. The rearrangement links TRBV28 to TRBJ2-7, with D perhaps given as TRBD1 or TRBD2 (5 bases each). The V end lost 5 bases, the J end lost 2 bases, and 13 bases lay between the germline ends. Germline CDR1 is MDHEN and CDR2 is SYDVKM. This CDR3 contains 14 residues. The CDR3 nucleotides read TGTGCCAGCAGTCTCCGGGACGGCACCTACGAGCAGTACTTC. It specifies CASSLRDGTYEQYF.

There are many counts of this clonotype. The chain couples TRBV7-9 to TRBJ1-2, with TRBD1 as a possible D gene (5 bases). The CDR3 is made up of 14 amino acids. V lost 5 bases and J 4 bases, leaving 14 bases between the germline ends. CDR1 is SEHNR and CDR2 is FQNEAQ in the germline V gene (reference sequence). CDR3 in DNA: TGTGCCAGCAGCCCGCTAGAGGGGAGCTATGGCTACACCTTC. As protein: CASSPLEGSYGYTF.

This clonotype was detected ten times or more. In DNA form, the CDR3 reads TGTGCCAGCAGCCCTCCCGTTGGAGGGCTCGTCTACGAGCAGTACTTC. Translated: CASSPPVGGLVYEQYF. V and J are TRBV12-3 or TRBV12-4 and TRBJ2-7; a weak D match, TRBD2 (6 bases). The CDR3 runs 16 residues. V was clipped by 6 bases and J by 3 bases, with 21 bases between them.

This clonotype was recorded many times. CDR3 in amino acids: CASSYPHGSELTF. The CDR3 DNA is TGTGCCAGCAGTTACCCCCACGGGTCTGAGCTCACCTTC. The V call is TRBV28, the J call TRBJ1-2; D call uncertain. With 4 bases removed from V and 13 bases from J, the gap between germline ends came to 19 bases. Germline V gives CDR1 MDHEN, CDR2 SYDVKM. CDR3 length: 13 residues.

This clonotype was seen ten or more times. The V gene is TRBV28, the J gene TRBJ1-1; D is perhaps TRBD1 (5 bases). The germline CDR1 and CDR2 sequences are MDHEN and SYDVKM. The CDR3 runs 15 residues. V was cut by 1 base and J by 6 bases, with 15 bases left in between. CDR3 region: CASSLLAGSNPEAFF. CDR3 DNA sequence: TGTGCCAGCAGTTTATTGGCAGGGTCAAACCCTGAAGCTTTCTTT.

The V gene is TRBV11-2, the J gene TRBJ2-5; the D is unclear. CDR1 and CDR2 from the germline V gene are SGHAT and FQNNGV. Deletions cut 7 bases from V and 1 base from J, with 10 bases between. This CDR3 region has 13 residues. In nucleotides, the CDR3 is TGTGCCAGCAACCCCTCCTTCCAAGAGACCCAGTACTTC. Its translation: CASNPSFQETQYF.